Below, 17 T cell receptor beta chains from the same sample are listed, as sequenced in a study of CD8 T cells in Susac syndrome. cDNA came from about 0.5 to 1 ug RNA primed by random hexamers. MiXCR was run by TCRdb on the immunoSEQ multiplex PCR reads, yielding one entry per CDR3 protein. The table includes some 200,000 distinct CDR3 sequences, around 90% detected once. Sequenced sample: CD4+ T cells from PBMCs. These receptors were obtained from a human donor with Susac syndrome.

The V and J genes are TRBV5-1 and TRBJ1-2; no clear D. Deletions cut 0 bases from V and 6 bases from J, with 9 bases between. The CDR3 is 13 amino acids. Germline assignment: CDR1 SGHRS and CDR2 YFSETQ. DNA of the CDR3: TGCGCCAGCAGCTTGGACACAAAAGATGGCTACACCTTC. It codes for CASSLDTKDGYTF.

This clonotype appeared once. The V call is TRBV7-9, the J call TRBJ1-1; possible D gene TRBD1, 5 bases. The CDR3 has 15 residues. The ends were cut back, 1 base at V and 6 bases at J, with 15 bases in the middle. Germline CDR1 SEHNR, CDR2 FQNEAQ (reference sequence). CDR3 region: CASSLGDLGVAEAFF. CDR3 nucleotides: TGTGCCAGCAGCTTAGGAGATTTAGGGGTCGCTGAAGCTTTCTTT.

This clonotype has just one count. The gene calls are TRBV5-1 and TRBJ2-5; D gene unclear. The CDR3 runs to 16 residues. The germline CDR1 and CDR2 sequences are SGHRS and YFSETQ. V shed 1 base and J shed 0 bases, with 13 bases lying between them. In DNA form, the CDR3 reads TGCGCCAGCAGCTTGCGTATTGGGCAGAACCAAGAGACCCAGTACTTC. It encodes CASSLRIGQNQETQYF.

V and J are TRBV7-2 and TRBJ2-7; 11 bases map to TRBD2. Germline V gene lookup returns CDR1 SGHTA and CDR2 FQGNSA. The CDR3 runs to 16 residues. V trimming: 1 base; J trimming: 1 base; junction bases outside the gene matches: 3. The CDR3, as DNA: TGTGCCAGCAGCTTAGTTAGCGGGGGGGATTCCTACGAGCAGTACTTC. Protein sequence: CASSLVSGGDSYEQYF.

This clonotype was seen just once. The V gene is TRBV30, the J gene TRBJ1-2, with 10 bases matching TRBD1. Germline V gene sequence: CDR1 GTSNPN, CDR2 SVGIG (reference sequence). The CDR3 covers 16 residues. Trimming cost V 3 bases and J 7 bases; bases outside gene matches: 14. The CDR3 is CAWRLPGQGFVSGYTF. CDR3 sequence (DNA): TGTGCCTGGAGATTACCGGGACAGGGGTTTGTCTCTGGCTACACCTTC.

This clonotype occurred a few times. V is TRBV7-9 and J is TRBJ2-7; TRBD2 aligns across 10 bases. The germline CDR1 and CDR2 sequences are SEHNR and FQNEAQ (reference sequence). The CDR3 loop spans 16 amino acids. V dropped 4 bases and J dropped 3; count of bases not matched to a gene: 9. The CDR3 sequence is CASSSSGLAGVYEQYF. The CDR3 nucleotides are TGTGCCAGCAGCTCTAGCGGTCTAGCGGGAGTCTACGAGCAGTACTTC.

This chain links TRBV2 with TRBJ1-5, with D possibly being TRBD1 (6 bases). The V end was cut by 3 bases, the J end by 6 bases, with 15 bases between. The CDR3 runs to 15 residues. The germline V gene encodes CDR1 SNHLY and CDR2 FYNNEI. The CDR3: CASSDDRSTPQPQHF. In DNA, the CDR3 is TGTGCCAGCAGTGATGACAGGTCGACCCCTCAGCCCCAGCATTTT.

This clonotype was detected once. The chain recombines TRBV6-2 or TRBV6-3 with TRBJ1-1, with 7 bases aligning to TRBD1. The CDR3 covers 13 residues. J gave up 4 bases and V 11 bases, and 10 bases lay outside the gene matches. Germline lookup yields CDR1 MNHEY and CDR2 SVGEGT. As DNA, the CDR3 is TGTGCCTGTGCGGACAGGCTTTTCACTGAAGCTTTCTTT. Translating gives CACADRLFTEAFF.

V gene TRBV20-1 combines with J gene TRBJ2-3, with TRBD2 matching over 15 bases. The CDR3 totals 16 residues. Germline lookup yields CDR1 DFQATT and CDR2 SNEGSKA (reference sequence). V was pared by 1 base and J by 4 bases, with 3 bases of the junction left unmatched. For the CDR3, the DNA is TGCAGTGCTAGAGGGACTAGCGGGAGGGGGCCAGATACGCAGTATTTT. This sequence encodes CSARGTSGRGPDTQYF.

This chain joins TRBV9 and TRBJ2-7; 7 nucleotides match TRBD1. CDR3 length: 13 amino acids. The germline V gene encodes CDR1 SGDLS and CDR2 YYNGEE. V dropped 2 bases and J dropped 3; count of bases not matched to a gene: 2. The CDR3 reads CASSVDRDYEQYF. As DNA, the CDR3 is TGTGCCAGCAGCGTCGACAGGGACTACGAGCAGTACTTC. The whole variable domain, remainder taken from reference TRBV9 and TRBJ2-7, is DSGVTQTPKHLITATGQRVTLRCSPRSGDLSVYWYQQSLDQGLQFLIQYYNGEERAKGNILERFSAQQFPDLHSELNLSSLELGDSALYFCASSVDRDYEQYFGPGTRLTVT.

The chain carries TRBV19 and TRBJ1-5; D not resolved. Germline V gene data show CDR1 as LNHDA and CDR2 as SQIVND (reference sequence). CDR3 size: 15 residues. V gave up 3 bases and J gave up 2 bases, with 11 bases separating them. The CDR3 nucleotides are TGTGCCAGTAGTATGGCAGGCGGGGGCAATCAGCCCCAGCATTTT. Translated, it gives CASSMAGGGNQPQHF.

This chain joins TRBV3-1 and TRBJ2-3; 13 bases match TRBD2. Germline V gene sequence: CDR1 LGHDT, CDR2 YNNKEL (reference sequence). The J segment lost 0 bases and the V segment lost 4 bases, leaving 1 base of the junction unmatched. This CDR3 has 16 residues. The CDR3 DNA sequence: TGTGCCAGCAGCCTGGGACTAGCGGGAAGCACAGATACGCAGTATTTT. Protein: CASSLGLAGSTDTQYF.

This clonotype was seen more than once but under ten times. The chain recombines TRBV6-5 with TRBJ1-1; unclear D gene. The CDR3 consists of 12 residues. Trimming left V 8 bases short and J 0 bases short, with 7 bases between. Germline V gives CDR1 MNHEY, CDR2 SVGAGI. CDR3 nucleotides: TGTGCCAGCCGACGGATGAACACTGAAGCTTTCTTT. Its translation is CASRRMNTEAFF.

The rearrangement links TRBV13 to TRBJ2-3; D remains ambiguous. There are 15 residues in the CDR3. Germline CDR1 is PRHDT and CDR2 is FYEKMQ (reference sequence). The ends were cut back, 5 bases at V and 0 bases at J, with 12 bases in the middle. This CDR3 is CASSLRKPSTDTQYF. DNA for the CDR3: TGTGCCAGCAGCCTGCGAAAGCCTAGCACAGATACGCAGTATTTT.

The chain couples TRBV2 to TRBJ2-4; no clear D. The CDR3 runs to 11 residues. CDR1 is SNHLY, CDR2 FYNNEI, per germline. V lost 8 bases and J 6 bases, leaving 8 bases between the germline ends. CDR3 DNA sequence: TGTGCCAGCGGCCTGTCAAACATTCAGTACTTC. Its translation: CASGLSNIQYF.

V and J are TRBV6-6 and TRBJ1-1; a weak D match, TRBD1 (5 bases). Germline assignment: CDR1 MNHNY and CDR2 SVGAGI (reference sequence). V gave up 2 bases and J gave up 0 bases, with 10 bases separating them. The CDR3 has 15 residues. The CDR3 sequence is CASSYPGPMNTEAFF. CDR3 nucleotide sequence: TGTGCCAGCAGTTACCCGGGGCCGATGAACACTGAAGCTTTCTTT.

This CDR3 is CSARATASGSYNEQFF. CDR3 DNA: TGCAGTGCTAGAGCGACTGCTAGCGGGTCTTACAATGAGCAGTTCTTC. The chain carries TRBV20-1 and TRBJ2-1; 8 bases are shared with TRBD2. The CDR3 has 16 residues. V lost 1 base and J lost 4; bases outside the gene matches: 9. Germline V gives CDR1 DFQATT, CDR2 SNEGSKA (reference sequence).